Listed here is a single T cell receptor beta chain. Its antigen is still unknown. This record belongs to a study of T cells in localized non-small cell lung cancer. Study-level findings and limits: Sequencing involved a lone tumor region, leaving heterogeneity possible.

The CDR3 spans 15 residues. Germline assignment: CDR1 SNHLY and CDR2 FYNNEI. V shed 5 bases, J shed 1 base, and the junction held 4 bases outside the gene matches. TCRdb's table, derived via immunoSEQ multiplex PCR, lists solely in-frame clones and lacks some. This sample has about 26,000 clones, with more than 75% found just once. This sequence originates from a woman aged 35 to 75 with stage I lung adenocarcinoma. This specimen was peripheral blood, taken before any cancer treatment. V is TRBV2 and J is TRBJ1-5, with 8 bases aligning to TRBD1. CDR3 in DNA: TGTGCCAGCAGTCAAAACAGGGGGAGCAATCAGCCCCAGCATTTT. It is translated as CASSQNRGSNQPQHF.